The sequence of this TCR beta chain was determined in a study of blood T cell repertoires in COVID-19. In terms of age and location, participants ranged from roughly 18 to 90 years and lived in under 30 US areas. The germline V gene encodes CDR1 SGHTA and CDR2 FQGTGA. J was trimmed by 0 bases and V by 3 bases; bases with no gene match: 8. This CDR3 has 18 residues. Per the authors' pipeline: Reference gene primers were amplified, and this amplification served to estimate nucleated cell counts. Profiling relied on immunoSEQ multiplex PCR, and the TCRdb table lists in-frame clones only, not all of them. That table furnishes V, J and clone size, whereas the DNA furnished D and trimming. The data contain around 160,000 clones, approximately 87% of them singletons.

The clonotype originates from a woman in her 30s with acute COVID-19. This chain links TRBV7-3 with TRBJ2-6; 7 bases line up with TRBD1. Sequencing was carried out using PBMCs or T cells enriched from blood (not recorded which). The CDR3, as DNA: TGTGCCAGCAGCTTGTCCGGGACAGCTCTCTCTGGGGCCAACGTCCTGACTTTC. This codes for CASSLSGTALSGANVLTF.